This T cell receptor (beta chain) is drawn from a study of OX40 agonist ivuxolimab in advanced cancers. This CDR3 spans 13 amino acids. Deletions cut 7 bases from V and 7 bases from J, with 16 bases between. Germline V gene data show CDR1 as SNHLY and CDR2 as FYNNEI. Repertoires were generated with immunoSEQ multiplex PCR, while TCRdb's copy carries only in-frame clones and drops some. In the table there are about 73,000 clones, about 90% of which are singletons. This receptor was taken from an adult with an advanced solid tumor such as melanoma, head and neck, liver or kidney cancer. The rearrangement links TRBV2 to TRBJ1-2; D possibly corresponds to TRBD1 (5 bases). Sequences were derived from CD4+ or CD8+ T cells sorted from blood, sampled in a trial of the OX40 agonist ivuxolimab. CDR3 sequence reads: CASIIRAGGGYTF. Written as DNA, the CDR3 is TGTGCCAGCATAATCAGGGCGGGCGGTGGCTACACCTTC.